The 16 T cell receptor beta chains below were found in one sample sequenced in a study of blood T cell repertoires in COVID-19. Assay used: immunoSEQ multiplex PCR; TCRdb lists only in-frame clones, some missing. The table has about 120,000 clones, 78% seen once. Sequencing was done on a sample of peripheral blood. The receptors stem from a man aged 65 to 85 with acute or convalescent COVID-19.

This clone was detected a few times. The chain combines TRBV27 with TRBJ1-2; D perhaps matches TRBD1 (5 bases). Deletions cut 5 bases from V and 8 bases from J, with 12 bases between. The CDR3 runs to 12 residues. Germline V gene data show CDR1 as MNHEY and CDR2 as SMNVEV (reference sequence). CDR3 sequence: CASSPRGVGYTF. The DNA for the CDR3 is TGTGCCAGCAGTCCCCGGGGGGTCGGCTACACCTTC.

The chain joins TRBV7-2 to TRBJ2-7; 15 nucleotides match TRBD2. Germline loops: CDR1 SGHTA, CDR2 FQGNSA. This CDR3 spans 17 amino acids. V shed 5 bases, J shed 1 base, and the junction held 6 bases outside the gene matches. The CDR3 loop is CASSKRTSGGASYEQYF. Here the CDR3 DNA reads TGTGCCAGCAGCAAAAGGACTAGCGGGGGGGCATCCTACGAGCAGTACTTC.

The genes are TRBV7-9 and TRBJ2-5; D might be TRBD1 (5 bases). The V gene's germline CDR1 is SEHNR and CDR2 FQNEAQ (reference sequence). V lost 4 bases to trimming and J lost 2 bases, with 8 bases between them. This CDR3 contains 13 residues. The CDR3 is CASSSTVQETQYF. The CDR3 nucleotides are TGTGCCAGCAGCTCGACAGTGCAAGAGACCCAGTACTTC.

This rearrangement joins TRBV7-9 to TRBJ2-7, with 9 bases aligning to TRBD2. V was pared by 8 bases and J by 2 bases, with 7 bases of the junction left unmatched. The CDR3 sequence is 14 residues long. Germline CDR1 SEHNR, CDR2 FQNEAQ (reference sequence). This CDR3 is CASVSSGVTYEQYF. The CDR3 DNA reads TGTGCCAGCGTATCTAGCGGGGTTACCTACGAGCAGTACTTC.

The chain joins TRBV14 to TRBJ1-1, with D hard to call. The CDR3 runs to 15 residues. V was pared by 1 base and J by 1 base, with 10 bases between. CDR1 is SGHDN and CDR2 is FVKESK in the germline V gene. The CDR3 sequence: CASSQGLPENTEAFF. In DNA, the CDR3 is TGTGCCAGCAGCCAAGGCCTTCCAGAGAACACTGAAGCTTTCTTT.

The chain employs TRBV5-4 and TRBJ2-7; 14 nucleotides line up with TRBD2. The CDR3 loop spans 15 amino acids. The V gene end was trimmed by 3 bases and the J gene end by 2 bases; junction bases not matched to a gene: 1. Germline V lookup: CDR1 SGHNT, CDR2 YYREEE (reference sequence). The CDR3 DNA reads TGTGCCAGCAGCTCGGGACTAGCGGGGGCCTACGAGCAGTACTTC. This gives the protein CASSSGLAGAYEQYF.

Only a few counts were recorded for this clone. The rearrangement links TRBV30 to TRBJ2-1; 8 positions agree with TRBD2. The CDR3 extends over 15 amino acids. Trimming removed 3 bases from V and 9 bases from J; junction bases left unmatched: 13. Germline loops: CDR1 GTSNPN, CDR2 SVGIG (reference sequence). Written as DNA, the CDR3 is TGTGCCTGGAGCGGGGGGGCCTCCGGCGGTGGTGAGCAGTTCTTC. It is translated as CAWSGGASGGGEQFF.

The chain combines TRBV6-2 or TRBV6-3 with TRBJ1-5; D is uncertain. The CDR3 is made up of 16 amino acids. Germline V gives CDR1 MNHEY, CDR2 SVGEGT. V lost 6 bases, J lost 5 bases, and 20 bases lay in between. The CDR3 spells CASSPRFKGGYQPQHF. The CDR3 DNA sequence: TGTGCCAGCAGCCCACGGTTTAAGGGCGGGTATCAGCCCCAGCATTTT.

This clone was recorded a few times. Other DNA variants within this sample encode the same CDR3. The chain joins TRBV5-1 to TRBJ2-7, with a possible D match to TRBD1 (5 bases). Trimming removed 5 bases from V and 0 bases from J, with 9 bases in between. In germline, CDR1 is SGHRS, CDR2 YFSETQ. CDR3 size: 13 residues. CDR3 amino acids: CASSLTASYEQYF. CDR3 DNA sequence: TGCGCCAGCAGTTTGACAGCCTCCTACGAGCAGTACTTC.

CDR3 DNA: TGCGCCAGCAGCCAAGGGCAAGCGGCTGCTGGGGAGACCCAGTACTTC. Translation gives CASSQGQAAAGETQYF. The V gene is TRBV4-1, the J gene TRBJ2-5; TRBD2 might be the D (5 bases). Germline CDR1 reads MGHRA; CDR2 reads YSYEKL. The CDR3 covers 16 residues. Trimming removed 1 base from V and 5 bases from J, with 17 bases in between.

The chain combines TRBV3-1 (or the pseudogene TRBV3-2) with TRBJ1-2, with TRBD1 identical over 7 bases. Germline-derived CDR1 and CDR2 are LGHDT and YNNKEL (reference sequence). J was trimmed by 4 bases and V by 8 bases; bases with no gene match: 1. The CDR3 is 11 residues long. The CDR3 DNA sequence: TGTGCCAGCGGGACAGCCTATGGCTACACCTTC. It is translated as CASGTAYGYTF.

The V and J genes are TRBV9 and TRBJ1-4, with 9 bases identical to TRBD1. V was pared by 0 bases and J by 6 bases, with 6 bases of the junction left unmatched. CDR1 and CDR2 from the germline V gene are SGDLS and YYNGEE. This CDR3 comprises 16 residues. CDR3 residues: CASSVGGGQGDEKLFF. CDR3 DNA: TGTGCCAGCAGCGTAGGTGGGGGACAGGGTGATGAAAAACTGTTTTTT.

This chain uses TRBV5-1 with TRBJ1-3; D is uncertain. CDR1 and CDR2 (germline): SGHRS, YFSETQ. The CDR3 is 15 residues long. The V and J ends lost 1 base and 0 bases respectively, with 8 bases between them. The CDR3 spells CASSLFPGSGNTIYF. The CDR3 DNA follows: TGCGCCAGCAGCTTGTTCCCGGGCTCTGGAAACACCATATATTTT.

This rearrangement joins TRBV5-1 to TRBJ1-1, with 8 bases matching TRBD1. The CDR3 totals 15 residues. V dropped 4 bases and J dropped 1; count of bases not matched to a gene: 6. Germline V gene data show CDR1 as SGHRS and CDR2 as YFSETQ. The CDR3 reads CASSLIGTGNTEAFF. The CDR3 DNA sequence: TGCGCCAGCAGCCTAATCGGGACAGGGAACACTGAAGCTTTCTTT.

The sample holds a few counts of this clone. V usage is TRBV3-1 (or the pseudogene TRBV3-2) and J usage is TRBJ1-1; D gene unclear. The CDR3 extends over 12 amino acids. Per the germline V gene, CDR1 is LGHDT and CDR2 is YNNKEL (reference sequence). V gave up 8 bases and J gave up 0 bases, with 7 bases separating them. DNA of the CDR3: TGTGCCAGCCCTAGAATGAACACTGAAGCTTTCTTT. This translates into CASPRMNTEAFF.

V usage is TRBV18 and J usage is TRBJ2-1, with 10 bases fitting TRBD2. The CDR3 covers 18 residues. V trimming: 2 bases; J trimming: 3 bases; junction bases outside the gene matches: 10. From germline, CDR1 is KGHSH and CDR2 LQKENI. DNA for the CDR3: TGTGCCAGCTCACCAACGCGGGAGCGGGGGGGCGTCTACAATGAGCAGTTCTTC. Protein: CASSPTRERGGVYNEQFF.